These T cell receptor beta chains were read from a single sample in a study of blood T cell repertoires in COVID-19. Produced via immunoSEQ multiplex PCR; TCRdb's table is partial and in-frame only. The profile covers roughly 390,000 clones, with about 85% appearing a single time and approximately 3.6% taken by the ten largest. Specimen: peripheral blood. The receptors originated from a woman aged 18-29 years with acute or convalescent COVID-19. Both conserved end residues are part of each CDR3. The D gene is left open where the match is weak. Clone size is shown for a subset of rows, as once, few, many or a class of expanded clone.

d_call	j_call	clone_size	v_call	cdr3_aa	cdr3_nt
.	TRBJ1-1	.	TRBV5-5	CASSTNDEAFF	TGTGCCAGCAGCACAAATGATGAAGCTTTCTTT
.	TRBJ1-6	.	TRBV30	CAWAGSPLHF	TGTGCCTGGGCCGGTTCACCCCTCCACTTT
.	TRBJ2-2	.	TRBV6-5	CASSYVGGARTGELFF	TGTGCCAGCAGTTACGTGGGGGGGGCGAGGACCGGGGAGCTGTTTTTT
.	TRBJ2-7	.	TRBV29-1	CSVEDRACYSYEQYF	TGCAGCGTTGAAGATCGAGCGTGTTACTCCTACGAGCAGTACTTC
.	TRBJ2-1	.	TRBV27	CASAIRSSYNEQFF	TGTGCCAGCGCGATAAGGAGCTCCTACAATGAGCAGTTCTTC
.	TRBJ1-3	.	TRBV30	CAWGLGGSDGNTIYF	TGTGCCTGGGGCCTGGGGGGGTCGGACGGAAACACCATATATTTT
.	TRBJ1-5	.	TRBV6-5	CASSPDPGGNQPQHF	TGTGCCAGCAGCCCCGATCCCGGGGGGAATCAGCCCCAGCATTTT
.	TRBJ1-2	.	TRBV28	CASSPKPGASNYGYTF	TGTGCCAGCAGTCCAAAACCAGGGGCTTCTAACTATGGCTACACCTTC
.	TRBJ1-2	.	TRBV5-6	CASSASSGVNGYTF	TGTGCCAGCAGCGCCAGTTCGGGGGTAAATGGCTACACCTTC
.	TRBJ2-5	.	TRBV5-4	CASSSGTIQETQYF	TGTGCCAGCAGCTCCGGGACAATCCAAGAGACCCAGTACTTC
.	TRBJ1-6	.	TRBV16	CASSQVRSVYNSPLHF	TGTGCCAGCAGCCAAGTCCGTTCAGTCTATAATTCACCCCTCCACTTT
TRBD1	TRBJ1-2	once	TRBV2	CASSELRGRYGYTF	TGTGCCAGCAGTGAACTCAGGGGGAGGTATGGCTACACCTTC
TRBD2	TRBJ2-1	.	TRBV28	CASSLVAGGKFF	TGTGCCAGCAGTTTAGTAGCGGGAGGAAAGTTCTTC
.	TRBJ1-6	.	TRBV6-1	CASSKVFGQGRNSPLHF	TGTGCCAGCAGTAAAGTGTTTGGGCAGGGCAGGAATTCACCCCTCCACTTT
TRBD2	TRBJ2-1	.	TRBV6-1	CASSEGQGQFQRERNEQFF	TGTGCCAGCAGTGAAGGTCAGGGGCAGTTCCAGCGGGAGCGGAATGAGCAGTTCTTC
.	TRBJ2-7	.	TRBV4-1	CASSQDIRGTYEQYF	TGCGCCAGCAGCCAAGATATAAGGGGAACCTACGAGCAGTACTTC
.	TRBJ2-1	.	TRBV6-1	CASAGGEQFF	TGTGCCAGCGCCGGGGGTGAGCAGTTCTTC
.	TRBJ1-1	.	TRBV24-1	CATRRPGEAFF	TGTGCCACCCGGCGACCGGGTGAAGCTTTCTTT
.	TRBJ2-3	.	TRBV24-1	CATSGPAHHTDTQYF	TGTGCCACCAGTGGGCCCGCCCATCACACAGATACGCAGTATTTT
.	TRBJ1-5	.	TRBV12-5	CASGLLGGVGVGNQPQHF	TGTGCTAGTGGTTTGTTAGGAGGGGTAGGGGTGGGCAATCAGCCCCAGCATTTT
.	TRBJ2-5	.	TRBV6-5	CATRGLARTQYF	TGTGCCACCCGCGGACTGGCGAGGACCCAGTACTTC
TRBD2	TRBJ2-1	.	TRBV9	CASSGTRTSGGSYNEQFF	TGTGCCAGCAGCGGGACGCGGACTAGCGGGGGATCCTACAATGAGCAGTTCTTC
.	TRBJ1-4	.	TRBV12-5	CASGQEDSATNEKLFF	TGTGCTAGTGGTCAGGAGGATAGCGCAACTAATGAAAAACTGTTTTTT
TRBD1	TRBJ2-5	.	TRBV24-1	CATSEPGQGGETQYF	TGTGCCACCAGTGAGCCGGGACAGGGCGGAGAGACCCAGTACTTC
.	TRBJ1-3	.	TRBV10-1	CASSEGSSGNTIYF	TGCGCCAGCAGTGAAGGGAGCTCTGGAAACACCATATATTTT
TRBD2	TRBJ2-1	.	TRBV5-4	CASSLNSGGGHNEQFF	TGTGCCAGCAGCTTGAATAGCGGGGGTGGGCACAATGAGCAGTTCTTC
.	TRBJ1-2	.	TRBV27	CATPRSRKNYGYTF	TGTGCCACCCCGAGAAGCCGAAAGAACTATGGCTACACCTTC
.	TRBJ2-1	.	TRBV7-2	CASSLVGINEQFF	TGTGCCAGCAGCTTAGTCGGGATCAATGAGCAGTTCTTC
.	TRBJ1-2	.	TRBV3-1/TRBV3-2	CASSQDLGGRVYGYTF	TGTGCCAGCAGCCAAGATCTGGGGGGGAGGGTCTATGGCTACACCTTC
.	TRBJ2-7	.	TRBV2	CASSADEQYF	TGTGCCAGCAGTGCTGACGAGCAGTACTTC
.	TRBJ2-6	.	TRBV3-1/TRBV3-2	CASSLVGVFNSGANVLTF	TGTGCCAGCAGCCTGGTCGGGGTCTTTAACTCTGGGGCCAACGTCCTGACTTTC
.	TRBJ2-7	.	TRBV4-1	CASSSHAGRLGEQYF	TGCGCCAGCAGCTCCCACGCGGGGAGGTTGGGCGAGCAGTACTTC
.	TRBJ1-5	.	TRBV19	CASSPPRQPQHF	TGTGCCAGTAGTCCGCCGAGGCAGCCCCAGCATTTT
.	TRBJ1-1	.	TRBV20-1	CSASGEEGQMNTEAFF	TGCAGTGCTAGTGGTGAGGAGGGCCAAATGAACACTGAAGCTTTCTTT
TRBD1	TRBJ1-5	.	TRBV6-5	CASMRGTGDQPQHF	TGTGCCAGCATGCGTGGGACAGGGGATCAGCCCCAGCATTTT
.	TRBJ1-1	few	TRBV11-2	CASSLVQGRSSEAFF	TGTGCCAGCAGCTTGGTCCAGGGGAGAAGTTCTGAAGCTTTCTTT
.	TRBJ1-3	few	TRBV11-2	CASSFRGAGGNTIYF	TGTGCCAGCAGCTTCCGGGGGGCAGGAGGAAACACCATATATTTT
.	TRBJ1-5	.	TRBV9	CASSAGDSNQPQHF	TGTGCCAGCAGCGCAGGGGATAGCAATCAGCCCCAGCATTTT
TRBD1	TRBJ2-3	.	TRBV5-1	CASSLVVTGGTDTQYF	TGCGCCAGCAGCTTGGTTGTGACAGGGGGCACAGATACGCAGTATTTT
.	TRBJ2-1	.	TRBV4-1	CASSQDSYNEQFF	TGCGCCAGCAGCCAAGACAGTTACAATGAGCAGTTCTTC
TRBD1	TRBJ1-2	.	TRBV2	CASSGDRETGLHTF	TGTGCCAGCAGTGGGGACAGGGAAACGGGTCTGCACACCTTC
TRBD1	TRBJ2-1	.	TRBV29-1	CSGRQGGWDEQFF	TGCAGCGGGAGACAGGGGGGCTGGGATGAGCAGTTCTTC
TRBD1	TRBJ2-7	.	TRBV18	CASSHPDRGHYEQYF	TGTGCCAGCTCACACCCCGACAGGGGGCACTACGAGCAGTACTTC
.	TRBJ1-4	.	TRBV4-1	CASSHPGAGSGREKLFF	TGCGCCAGCAGCCACCCCGGAGCGGGCAGCGGACGTGAAAAACTGTTTTTT
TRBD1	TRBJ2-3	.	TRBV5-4	CASSLRTGPSTDTQYF	TGTGCCAGCAGCCTACGGACAGGTCCCTCCACAGATACGCAGTATTTT
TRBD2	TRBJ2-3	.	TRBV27	CASSSSGGAADTQYF	TGTGCCAGCAGTTCCAGCGGGGGGGCGGCAGATACGCAGTATTTT
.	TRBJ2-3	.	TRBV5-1	CASSQGQTTDTQYF	TGCGCCAGCAGCCAGGGACAAACCACAGATACGCAGTATTTT
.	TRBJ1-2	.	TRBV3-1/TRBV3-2	CASSRNTGGGYGYTF	TGTGCCAGCAGCCGAAACACGGGGGGCGGCTATGGCTACACCTTC
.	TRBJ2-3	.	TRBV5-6	CASSSDRSGDTQYF	TGTGCCAGCAGCTCCGACCGGAGTGGAGATACGCAGTATTTT
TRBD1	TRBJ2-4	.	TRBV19	CAFHAPRDRGYKNIQYF	TGTGCATTTCATGCACCCCGGGACAGGGGATACAAAAACATTCAGTACTTC
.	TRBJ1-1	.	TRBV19	CASTIDLATEAFF	TGTGCCAGTACCATCGACCTAGCCACTGAAGCTTTCTTT
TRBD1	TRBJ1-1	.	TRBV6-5	CASSNAQGIRTEAFF	TGTGCCAGCAGTAATGCACAGGGGATCCGCACTGAAGCTTTCTTT
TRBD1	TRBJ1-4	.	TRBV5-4	CASSSDRAEKLFF	TGTGCCAGCAGCTCGGACAGGGCCGAAAAACTGTTTTTT
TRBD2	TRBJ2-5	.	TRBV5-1	CASSGGSVQETQYF	TGCGCCAGTAGCGGGGGGTCCGTTCAAGAGACCCAGTACTTC
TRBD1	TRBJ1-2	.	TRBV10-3	CAISESGRRQGANGYTF	TGTGCCATCAGTGAGTCGGGGCGGAGACAGGGGGCTAATGGCTACACCTTC
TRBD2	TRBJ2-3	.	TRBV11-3	CASSPGGDTDTQYF	TGTGCCAGCAGCCCCGGGGGGGACACAGATACGCAGTATTTT
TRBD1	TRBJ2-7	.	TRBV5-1	CASSPIGTGNYEQYF	TGCGCCAGCAGCCCCATTGGGACAGGGAACTACGAGCAGTACTTC
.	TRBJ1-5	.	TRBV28	CASSSRAGAQPQHF	TGTGCCAGCAGTTCCCGGGCGGGGGCTCAGCCCCAGCATTTT
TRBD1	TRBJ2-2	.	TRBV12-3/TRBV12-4	CASSSDRAGELFF	TGTGCCAGCAGTTCCGACAGGGCCGGGGAGCTGTTTTTT
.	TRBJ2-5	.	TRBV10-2	CASRVAPQETQYF	TGCGCCAGCAGGGTAGCTCCCCAAGAGACCCAGTACTTC